Reported below is one TCR beta chain. These data come from a study of blood T cell repertoires in COVID-19. Study-wide background: Two negative PCRs, clearance, or symptom resolution had been documented for recovered Cohort 3 donors.

Some clones are missing from TCRdb's copy, which holds only in-frame ones; the method was immunoSEQ multiplex PCR. The sample holds roughly 230,000 clones; roughly 84% are singletons and the top ten take 7% to 9%. Trimming removed 2 bases from V and 8 bases from J; junction bases left unmatched: 7. Germline lookup yields CDR1 SGHVS and CDR2 FQNEAQ. The CDR3 spans 14 residues. The TCR sequence derives from a man aged 25-45 years in a cohort exposed to, infected with or recovered from COVID-19 (not recorded which). This chain uses TRBV7-8 with TRBJ1-2, with 8 bases aligning to TRBD1. Sequences were obtained from PBMCs or T cells enriched from blood (not recorded which). CDR3 in amino acids: CASSLNQGAGGYTF. The CDR3 coding sequence is TGTGCCAGCAGCTTAAATCAGGGGGCGGGAGGCTACACCTTC.